The source of this T cell receptor beta chain is a study of response to subunit inactivated influenza vaccine. General observations from the study: The authors put forward the suggestion that each seasonal influenza vaccination may bring in only a limited number of new T cells.

A remark on this clonotype: Antigen: not known.

One entry per CDR3 protein results from TCRdb running MiXCR on the RT-PCR reads. Among some 500,000 distinct CDR3 sequences, 15% to 20% were seen once, and the ten largest hold approximately 3%. The TCR originated in a man aged 50 to 69 who received an inactivated influenza vaccine. Specimen: CD4+ T cells sorted from PBMCs, collected around 25 months after vaccination.

In DNA, the CDR3 is TGTGCCATCAGTCCGACTAGCGGGGGGGCAAATACGCAGTATTTT. Encoded protein: CAISPTSGGANTQYF. The V gene is TRBV10-3, the J gene TRBJ2-3; 14 bases are shared with TRBD2. Germline lookup yields CDR1 ENHRY and CDR2 SYGVKD. The length of the CDR3 is 15 residues. J was trimmed by 7 bases and V by 5 bases; bases with no gene match: 5.